These 21 T cell receptor beta chains were all obtained from the same sample, sequenced in a study of blood T cell repertoires in COVID-19. Measured with immunoSEQ multiplex PCR; TCRdb has only the in-frame clones, and not every one. This table has just under 85,000 clones, nearly 85% appearing once. Input material: peripheral blood. Receptors were obtained from a woman of 80 years or more with acute or convalescent COVID-19.

The rearrangement uses TRBV18 and TRBJ2-5, with a possible D match to TRBD1 (6 bases). The germline gives CDR1 KGHSH, CDR2 LQKENI. V was trimmed by 3 bases and J by 3 bases, leaving 14 bases between them. The CDR3 consists of 15 residues. This CDR3 is CASSPYRGSEETQYF. Here the CDR3 DNA reads TGTGCCAGCTCACCTTATAGGGGGTCCGAAGAGACCCAGTACTTC.

This rearrangement joins TRBV3-1 (or the pseudogene TRBV3-2) to TRBJ1-1, with no clear D. Trimming shortened V by 4 bases and J by 1 base, and 10 bases separated the two germline ends. The CDR3 consists of 14 residues. CDR1 and CDR2 (germline): LGHDT, YNNKEL (reference sequence). DNA for the CDR3: TGTGCCAGCAGCCCCGAATCCGGGAACACTGAAGCTTTCTTT. It translates to CASSPESGNTEAFF.

The chain joins TRBV4-3 to TRBJ2-7; 9 positions match TRBD1. CDR1 is LGHNA and CDR2 is YSLEER in the germline V gene. This CDR3 spans 14 amino acids. Trimming took 3 bases from V and 3 from J; bases not matched to a gene: 3. As DNA, the CDR3 is TGCGCCAGCAGCCAGGAGACAGGGGGCTACGAGCAGTACTTC. Translation gives CASSQETGGYEQYF.

This chain connects TRBV19 to TRBJ2-7; TRBD1 matches at 10 bases. CDR1 and CDR2 from the germline V gene are LNHDA and SQIVND (reference sequence). The CDR3 has 13 amino acids. With 9 bases clipped from V and 4 bases from J, the junction kept 6 bases outside the gene matches. CDR3 loop: CASAGTGAYEQYF. Here the CDR3 DNA reads TGTGCCAGCGCCGGGACAGGGGCATACGAGCAGTACTTC.

This clone was seen a single time. This chain connects TRBV5-6 to TRBJ2-3; 10 bases match TRBD2. The V gene's germline CDR1 is SGHDT and CDR2 YYEEEE. This CDR3 is 16 amino acids long. The V gene end was trimmed by 1 base and the J gene end by 6 bases; junction bases not matched to a gene: 8. The CDR3 is CASSLLPSGRGDTQYF. CDR3 coding DNA: TGTGCCAGCAGCTTGCTCCCTAGCGGGAGAGGTGATACGCAGTATTTT.

This chain joins TRBV5-1 and TRBJ2-2, with D possibly TRBD1 on 5 matching bases. There are 17 residues in the CDR3. The germline gives CDR1 SGHRS, CDR2 YFSETQ. Trimming took off 3 bases at V and 4 bases at J, with 19 bases between the two ends. CDR3 DNA sequence: TGCGCCAGCAGCTCCCGACAGCCCCCTGCGAGCACCGGGGAGCTGTTTTTT. Amino acids: CASSSRQPPASTGELFF.

This clone has just a few counts. V gene TRBV7-2 combines with J gene TRBJ2-3, with D perhaps matching TRBD2 (7 bases). Germline CDR1 and CDR2: SGHTA and FQGNSA. There are 17 residues in the CDR3. Deletions cut 0 bases from V and 0 bases from J, with 13 bases between. In nucleotides, the CDR3 is TGTGCCAGCAGCTTAGCGGGGGGGGCAATAAGCACAGATACGCAGTATTTT. Protein: CASSLAGGAISTDTQYF.

The rearrangement joins TRBV11-2 to TRBJ2-3; TRBD1 matches 8 bases. Trimming at V came to 2 bases and at J to 5 bases, leaving 3 bases not matched to a gene. CDR1 is SGHAT, CDR2 FQNNGV, per germline. This CDR3 is built from 14 residues. The CDR3 reads CASSLYRGEDTQYF. CDR3 coding DNA: TGTGCCAGCAGCTTATACAGGGGGGAAGATACGCAGTATTTT. Based on the CDR3 plus reference TRBV11-2 and TRBJ2-3, the full variable domain is EAGVAQSPRYKIIEKRQSVAFWCNPISGHATLYWYQQILGQGPKLLIQFQNNGVVDDSQLPKDRFSAERLKGVDSTLKIQPAKLEDSAVYLCASSLYRGEDTQYFGPGTRLTVL.

The genes are TRBV24-1 and TRBJ2-3, with 12 bases identical to TRBD2. Trimming at V came to 4 bases and at J to 5 bases, leaving 12 bases not matched to a gene. CDR1 KGHDR and CDR2 SFDVKD come from the germline V gene. The CDR3 has 18 amino acids. CDR3 in amino acids: CATSDPAPLAGGRDTQYF. The CDR3 DNA sequence: TGTGCCACCAGTGACCCCGCACCTCTAGCGGGAGGGCGAGATACGCAGTATTTT.

V usage is TRBV5-1 and J usage is TRBJ2-3, with 11 bases lining up with TRBD2. The V segment lost 0 bases and the J segment 6 bases; nucleotides outside the gene matches: 6. Germline CDR1 SGHRS, CDR2 YFSETQ. The CDR3 loop spans 16 amino acids. As DNA, the CDR3 is TGCGCCAGCAGCTTGGGACTAGCGGGGCTGGGGGATACGCAGTATTTT. This gives the protein CASSLGLAGLGDTQYF.

This clone was detected once. The genes are TRBV5-1 and TRBJ1-3, with D maybe TRBD1 (5 bases). The V gene's germline CDR1 is SGHRS and CDR2 YFSETQ. CDR3 size: 15 residues. Trimming took 0 bases from V and 4 from J, leaving 11 bases between them. The CDR3 DNA follows: TGCGCCAGCAGCTTGGTGCAGGGTGAGGGAAACACCATATATTTT. Translation gives CASSLVQGEGNTIYF.

J is TRBJ2-1 and V is TRBV24-1, with TRBD2 identical over 7 bases. V was pared by 3 bases and J by 9 bases, with 7 bases of the junction left unmatched. The CDR3 extends over 14 amino acids. CDR1 is KGHDR and CDR2 is SFDVKD in the germline V gene. CDR3 sequence: CATSDGGRGGEQFF. The CDR3 DNA is TGTGCCACCAGTGATGGCGGGAGAGGCGGTGAGCAGTTCTTC.

For the CDR3, the DNA is TGCGCCAGCAGCGTAGCGGGAGGAGCCCAAGAGACCCAGTACTTC. Translation: CASSVAGGAQETQYF. This chain connects TRBV5-1 to TRBJ2-5; 10 bases agree with TRBD2. V lost 4 bases, J lost 1 base, and 4 bases stayed unmatched. The CDR3 runs 15 residues. Germline V CDR1 and CDR2: SGHRS, YFSETQ. Full variable domain (remainder filled in from reference TRBV5-1 and TRBJ2-5): KAGVTQTPRYLIKTRGQQVTLSCSPISGHRSVSWYQQTPGQGLQFLFEYFSETQRNKGNFPGRFSGRQFSNSRSEMNVSTLELGDSALYLCASSVAGGAQETQYFGPGTRLLVL.

This clone has ten or more counts. The chain links TRBV2 to TRBJ2-3; 11 nucleotides line up with TRBD2. Germline lookup yields CDR1 SNHLY and CDR2 FYNNEI. Trimming cost V 6 bases and J 3 bases; bases outside gene matches: 8. The CDR3 consists of 16 residues. CDR3 sequence (DNA): TGTGCCAGCAGGAGGGGGGGACTAGCGGTTACAGATACGCAGTATTTT. Residues: CASRRGGLAVTDTQYF.

This chain links TRBV29-1 with TRBJ1-2; 10 nucleotides align to TRBD1. With 3 bases clipped from V and 7 bases from J, the junction kept 11 bases outside the gene matches. In germline, CDR1 is SQVTM, CDR2 ANQGSEA. The CDR3 length is 15 residues. The CDR3 reads CSVEADRGFSRGYTF. The CDR3 coding sequence is TGCAGCGTTGAGGCGGACAGGGGGTTTTCGCGTGGCTACACCTTC.

J is TRBJ2-5 and V is TRBV15; 12 bases align to TRBD2. The ends lost 6 bases at V and 5 bases at J; junction bases unmatched: 4. CDR3 length equals 14 residues. Germline CDR1 and CDR2: LNHNV and YYDKDF (reference sequence). CDR3 residues: CATSLAGGHETQYF. The CDR3 nucleotides are TGTGCCACCAGTCTAGCGGGAGGGCACGAGACCCAGTACTTC.

This clone appeared a few times. The chain joins TRBV6-2 or TRBV6-3 to TRBJ2-3; no clear D gene. The CDR3 consists of 15 residues. Trimming pared 0 bases from V and 1 base from J, leaving 8 bases between. The germline gives CDR1 MNHEY, CDR2 SVGEGT. CDR3 residues: CASSYSSEGTDTQYF. CDR3 in DNA: TGTGCCAGCAGTTACTCTAGTGAGGGCACAGATACGCAGTATTTT.

The chain recombines TRBV5-4 with TRBJ1-1; 7 bases fit TRBD1. There are 13 residues in the CDR3. From germline, CDR1 is SGHNT and CDR2 YYREEE (reference sequence). V shed 3 bases, J shed 6 bases, and the junction held 5 bases outside the gene matches. The CDR3 here is CASSSNRGPEAFF. The CDR3 region has the DNA TGTGCCAGCAGCTCAAACAGGGGCCCTGAAGCTTTCTTT.

The chain employs TRBV24-1 and TRBJ1-5; D is unclear. Germline CDR1 and CDR2: KGHDR and SFDVKD. There are 10 residues in the CDR3. Deletions cut 12 bases from V and 7 bases from J, with 9 bases between. The CDR3 spells CASERQPQHF. CDR3 sequence (DNA): TGTGCCTCAGAAAGACAGCCCCAGCATTTT.

The chain couples TRBV7-9 to TRBJ2-1; TRBD2 matches at 13 bases. Germline CDR1 and CDR2: SEHNR and FQNEAQ (reference sequence). With V trimmed by 1 base and J by 0 bases, 3 bases remained unmatched. This CDR3 has 18 residues. The CDR3: CASSLEGTSGTSYNEQFF. CDR3 DNA sequence: TGTGCCAGCAGCTTAGAAGGGACTAGCGGGACCTCCTACAATGAGCAGTTCTTC.

The chain carries TRBV20-1 and TRBJ1-6; 8 bases match TRBD1. Per germline, CDR1 DFQATT and CDR2 SNEGSKA (reference sequence). Trimming took 3 bases from V and 7 from J; bases not matched to a gene: 8. The CDR3 contains 15 residues. This CDR3 reads CSASDAGGANSPLHF. The DNA of the CDR3 is TGCAGTGCTAGTGACGCAGGGGGCGCCAATTCACCCCTCCACTTT.